This is a list of T cell receptor beta chains from one sample in a study of blood T cell repertoires in COVID-19. The table came from immunoSEQ multiplex PCR; TCRdb's copy has only in-frame clones and leaves some out. The sample has fewer than 300,000 clones; approximately 91% are singletons. Sequenced input: PBMCs or T cells enriched from blood (not recorded which). Receptor source: a woman aged 35 to 49 with acute COVID-19. Each CDR3 is given with its conserved first and last residue. Each record gives: V gene, J gene, CDR3 protein.

>TRBV21-1|TRBJ1-5
CASSSGDLSQPQHF
>TRBV19|TRBJ2-1
CASSATGLGASYNEQFF
>TRBV4-1|TRBJ1-2
CASSQPRQGYFGYTF
>TRBV5-5|TRBJ1-1
CASSLADRGNTEAFF
>TRBV5-6|TRBJ1-2
CASRLRGANYGYTF
>TRBV7-9|TRBJ1-1
CASSLAQGMNTEAFF
>TRBV12-3/TRBV12-4|TRBJ1-5
CASRSGGNQPQHF
>TRBV10-1|TRBJ1-1
CASSDSPGQSRNTEAFF
>TRBV30|TRBJ2-7
CAVNRVLGAYEQYF
>TRBV28|TRBJ2-5
CASSLWGRGETQYF
>TRBV7-3|TRBJ2-5
CASSRGSQETQYF
>TRBV28|TRBJ1-2
CASTLEESYGYTF
>TRBV19|TRBJ1-4
CASSRPGLGEKLFF
>TRBV6-6|TRBJ2-5
CASQGSRGETQYF
>TRBV5-4|TRBJ1-2
CASSIRGVDGYTF
>TRBV7-9|TRBJ2-3
CASSLREDTQYF
>TRBV7-9|TRBJ2-7
CASSLVPYEQYF
>TRBV5-1|TRBJ1-6
CASSPTGGANLVHF
>TRBV21-1|TRBJ1-3
CASSKLLDSGNTIYF
>TRBV2|TRBJ2-1
CASSDRGPKWQFYNEQFF
>TRBV5-1|TRBJ1-1
CASSTGQGAAFF
>TRBV5-1|TRBJ1-3
CASSPGTDSHGNTIYF
>TRBV29-1|TRBJ2-1
CSVSSNNEQFF
>TRBV7-2|TRBJ2-3
CASSLDKTTDTQYF
>TRBV24-1|TRBJ1-4
CATSAGGLRGNEKLFF
>TRBV2|TRBJ2-2
CASSSQGGIGELFF
>TRBV10-3|TRBJ2-2
CAISGAGQPTGELFF
>TRBV21-1|TRBJ1-5
CASPQIPTVHSNQPQHF
>TRBV7-9|TRBJ2-1
CASSFGTSGRAYNEQFF
>TRBV20-1|TRBJ2-7
CSARGHLEQYF
>TRBV5-1|TRBJ1-2
CASSTTGGFNYGYTF
>TRBV4-1|TRBJ1-2
CASSQGPPMRGSPFHGYTF
>TRBV9|TRBJ1-1
CASSVVGARIKAFF
>TRBV28|TRBJ1-2
CASRTPLQGRGGYTF
>TRBV11-3|TRBJ1-1
CASSSSQKGLLGEAFF
>TRBV6-5|TRBJ1-2
CASSSNMLHGYTF
>TRBV5-5|TRBJ2-1
CASSLRASVSSYNEQFF
>TRBV10-2|TRBJ2-1
CASSDGRFGEQFF